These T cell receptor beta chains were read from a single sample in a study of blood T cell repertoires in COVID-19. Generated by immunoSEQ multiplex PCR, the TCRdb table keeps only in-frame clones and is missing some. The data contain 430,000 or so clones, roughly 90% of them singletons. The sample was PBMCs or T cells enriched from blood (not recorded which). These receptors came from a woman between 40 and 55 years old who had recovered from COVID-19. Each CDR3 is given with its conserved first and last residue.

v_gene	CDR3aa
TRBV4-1	CASRGDRGRETEAFF
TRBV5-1	CASSGAGQGYGYTF
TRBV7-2	CASSLVGGAGDIQYF
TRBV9	CASSVAESYEQYF
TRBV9	CASSVSSGTSGTSTDTQYF
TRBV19	CASSIDGRYGYTF
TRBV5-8	CASSLGVYSNQPQHF
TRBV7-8	CASTGTSWEQYF
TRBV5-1	CASLANTGELFF
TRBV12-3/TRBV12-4	CASSRQGLYGYTF
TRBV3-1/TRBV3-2	CASSSSGRRKNEQFF
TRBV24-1	CATSDPGIAYGYTF
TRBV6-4	CASSGNPGNTEAFF
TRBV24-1	CATSVGSSNEQFF
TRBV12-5	CASGLVLWEGLNIQYF
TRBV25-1	CASSESGTGGYSPLHF
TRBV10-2	CASSESGGYYTF
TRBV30	CAWSIVGAGLEQYF
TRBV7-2	CASGGLAGGVAETQYF
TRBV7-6	CASSLGQGGTGNTIYF
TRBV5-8	CASSRQIANTGELFF
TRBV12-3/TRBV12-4	CASSFQGSTEAFF
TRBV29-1	CSVVGQGLTGGGYTF
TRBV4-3	CASSTTSGEGYTF
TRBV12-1	CASSTSGSSGYNEQFF
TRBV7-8	CASSLARGGGNQPQHF
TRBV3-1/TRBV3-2	CASSQDMAGTQPQHF
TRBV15	CATSRDRLTGETQYF
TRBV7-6	CASSSRQTNYEQYF